This TCR beta chain was retrieved from a study of Graves' ophthalmopathy and Graves' hyperthyroidism. The study, taken as a whole, reports: In blood appeared most of the expanded thyroid clonotypes whose frequency exceeded 0.001.

Investigators amplified TCR beta CDR3 regions from RNA transcripts. First-round RT-PCR employed HTBI primers, with a second-round multiplex PCR after it. MiXCR, applied by TCRdb to the multiplex PCR reads, yields one record per CDR3 protein. The sample holds about 210,000 distinct CDR3 sequences, around 30% seen once. To note about this clonotype: The antigen is undetermined.

Each donor who had ophthalmopathy showed moderate-to-severe activity, a CAS of ≥3, a NOSPECS of ≥4, and a duration under 3 months. CDR1 and CDR2 from the germline V gene are MDHEN and SYDVKM. The CDR3 length is 16 residues. The V end lost 5 bases, the J end lost 3 bases, and 19 bases lay between the germline ends. The sequencing input was peripheral blood. This TCR came from a man over 45 with Graves' ophthalmopathy. J is TRBJ1-2 and V is TRBV28; D is possibly TRBD1 (5 bases). The CDR3 DNA reads TGTGCCAGCAGTCCACGGAGGGGCCTTGTGTACTATGGCTACACCTTC. Amino acid sequence: CASSPRRGLVYYGYTF.